This T cell receptor beta chain was captured in a study of T cells in Graves' hyperthyroidism and ophthalmopathy. Points from the study as a whole: The majority of expanded thyroid clonotypes above 0.001 also appeared in blood.

The CDR3 totals 14 residues. V was pared by 7 bases and J by 0 bases, with 9 bases between. Germline V gene data show CDR1 as LNHDA and CDR2 as SQIVND (reference sequence). RNA transcripts were the template for amplifying TCR beta CDR3 regions. When the TCR CDR3 underwent first-round RT-PCR, the HTBI primer set was used. TCRdb ran MiXCR on the multiplex PCR reads and lists one entry per CDR3 protein. The sample includes a few hundred thousand distinct CDR3 sequences, around 46% of them seen just once. This clonotype was detected ten times or more. What it binds is not known. This receptor was taken from an adult woman with Graves' disease, either hyperthyroidism or ophthalmopathy (not recorded which). V and J are TRBV19 and TRBJ2-2; D gene ambiguous. Sample: peripheral blood or thyroid tissue (not recorded which). In DNA, the CDR3 is TGTGCCAGTAAAGCAGCACCGAACACCGGGGAGCTGTTTTTT. It is translated as CASKAAPNTGELFF. Full variable domain (missing parts from reference TRBV19 and TRBJ2-2): DGGITQSPKYLFRKEGQNVTLSCEQNLNHDAMYWYRQDPGQGLRLIYYSQIVNDFQKGDIAEGYSVSREKKESFPLTVTSAQKNPTAFYLCASKAAPNTGELFFGEGSRLTVL.